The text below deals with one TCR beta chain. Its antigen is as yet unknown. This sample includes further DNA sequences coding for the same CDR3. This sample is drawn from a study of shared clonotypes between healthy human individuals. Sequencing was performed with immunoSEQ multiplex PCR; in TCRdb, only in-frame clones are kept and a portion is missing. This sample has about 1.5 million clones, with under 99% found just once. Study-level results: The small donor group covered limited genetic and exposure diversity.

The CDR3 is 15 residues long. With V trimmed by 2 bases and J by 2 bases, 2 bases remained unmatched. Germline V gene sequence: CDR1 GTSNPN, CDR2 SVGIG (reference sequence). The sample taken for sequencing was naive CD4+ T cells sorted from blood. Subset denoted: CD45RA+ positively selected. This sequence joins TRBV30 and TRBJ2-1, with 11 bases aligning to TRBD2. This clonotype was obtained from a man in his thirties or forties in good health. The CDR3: CAWSRGLAAYNEQFF. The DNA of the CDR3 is TGTGCCTGGAGTAGGGGACTAGCGGCCTACAATGAGCAGTTCTTC.